The present T cell receptor (beta chain) was sequenced within a study of blood T cell repertoires in COVID-19. Study as a whole: From T cells, B-cell-depleted T cells, or PBMCs came the material, which was cDNA or gDNA.

Trimming removed 5 bases from V and 7 bases from J; junction bases left unmatched: 15. The CDR3 spans 16 residues. Germline CDR1 reads SGHTA; CDR2 reads FQGNSA. In the original workflow: Nucleated cell number was recorded as an estimate derived from reference gene primer amplification. The table came from immunoSEQ multiplex PCR; TCRdb's copy has only in-frame clones and leaves some out. D and trimming were read from the DNA, whereas the V and J calls and clone size are those reported in that table. The table shows some 77,000 clones, with approximately 88% occurring only once. Sequencing was done on a sample of peripheral blood. The TCR sequence derives from a man aged 30-40 years with acute or convalescent COVID-19. V and J are TRBV7-2 and TRBJ2-5; 8 bases fit TRBD2. This CDR3 reads CASSPREAGVIGTQYF. The DNA for the CDR3 is TGTGCCAGCAGCCCGCGGGAAGCGGGGGTAATCGGGACCCAGTACTTC.